This T cell receptor beta chain came from a study of T cell responses to AZD1222 COVID-19 vaccine. The study, taken as a whole, reports: The CD4 TCRs associated with vaccination extended across spike and predominated at 160-218 and 743-854. Seropositivity was recorded at baseline in only five to seven AZD1222 recipients. In a largely white British group with more females than males, clonal diversity was possibly underestimated.

This CDR3 region has 18 residues. The germline V and J ends were trimmed by 4 bases and 1 base, with 23 bases remaining between them. From germline, CDR1 is MDHEN and CDR2 SYDVKM. The method was immunoSEQ multiplex PCR; TCRdb's version includes in-frame clones alone and lacks a portion of them. The sample consists of fewer than 150,000 clones, 87% of them appearing once. Note on this clone: What it binds is not known.

Sequencing was performed on peripheral blood, taken on day 0 of AZD1222 vaccination. The source of this sequence is an adult in good health. The rearrangement links TRBV28 to TRBJ2-7; D is perhaps TRBD1 (6 bases). The CDR3 DNA reads as TGTGCCAGCAGTTCCCTTTCCTGGCGGGTGGGGGCGTCCTACGAGCAGTACTTC. Protein: CASSSLSWRVGASYEQYF.